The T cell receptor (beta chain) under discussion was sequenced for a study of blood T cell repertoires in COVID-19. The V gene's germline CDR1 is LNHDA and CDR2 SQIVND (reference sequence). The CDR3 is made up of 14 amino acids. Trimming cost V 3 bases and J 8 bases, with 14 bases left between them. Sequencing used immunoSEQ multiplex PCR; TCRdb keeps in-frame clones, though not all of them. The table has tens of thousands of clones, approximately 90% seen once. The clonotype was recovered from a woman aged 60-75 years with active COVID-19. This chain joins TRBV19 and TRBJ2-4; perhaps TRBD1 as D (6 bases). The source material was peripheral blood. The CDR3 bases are TGTGCCAGTAGTATGCACAGGGCTAAGGACATTCAGTACTTC. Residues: CASSMHRAKDIQYF.